Here is one T cell receptor (beta chain) with its context. The junction and the germline gene differ at one end; a read error may be behind it. This entry is derived from a study of tumor-infiltrating lymphocytes in primary liver carcinoma. Each 20-30 mg portion of unsorted bulk tissue served as the source for co-extraction of RNA and DNA. Germline CDR1 is MNHNS and CDR2 is SASEGT. The CDR3 spans 18 residues. The researchers produced TCR beta cDNA from approximately 540 ng total RNA with a constant-region primer. Slightly modified ARM-PCR, run as three nested multiplex PCR rounds, produced the TCR beta libraries. Two initial PCR rounds of ten to eleven cycles each paired TRBV1-TRBV30 forward primers with a C-beta reverse primer. Via MiXCR, TCRdb re-called the multiplex PCR reads, giving one row per CDR3 protein. The sample lists more than 20,000 distinct CDR3 sequences; almost 80% were seen once.

J is TRBJ1-2 and V is TRBV6-1; D ambiguous. This TCR derives from a woman aged 25-40 years with primary liver carcinoma and hepatitis B virus infection. The sequenced sample consisted of liver tumor tissue from sampling region 1. As to subset: tumor region T1, superior pole. DNA for the CDR3: TGTGCCAATAGTGAACGATTCCTGGTCCTTAGATCTAACTATGGCTACATCTTC. Its translation: CANSERFLVLRSNYGYIF.